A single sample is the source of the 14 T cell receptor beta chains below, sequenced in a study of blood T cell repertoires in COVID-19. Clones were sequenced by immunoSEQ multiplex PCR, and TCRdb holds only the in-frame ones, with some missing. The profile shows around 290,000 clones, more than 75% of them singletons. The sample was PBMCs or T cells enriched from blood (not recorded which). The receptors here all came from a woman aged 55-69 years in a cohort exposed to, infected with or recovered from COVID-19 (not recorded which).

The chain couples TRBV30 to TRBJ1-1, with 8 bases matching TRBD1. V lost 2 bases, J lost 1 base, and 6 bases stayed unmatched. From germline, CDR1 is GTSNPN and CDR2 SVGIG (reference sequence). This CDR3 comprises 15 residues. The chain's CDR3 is CAWSPAGTGNTEAFF. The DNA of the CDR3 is TGTGCCTGGAGTCCCGCCGGGACAGGGAACACTGAAGCTTTCTTT.

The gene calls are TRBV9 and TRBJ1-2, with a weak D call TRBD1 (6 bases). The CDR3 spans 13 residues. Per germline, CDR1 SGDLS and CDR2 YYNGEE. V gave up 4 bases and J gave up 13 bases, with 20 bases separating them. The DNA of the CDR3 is TGTGCCAGCAGCTCGTACTCCAGGGGAGAAGCCACCTTC. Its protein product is CASSSYSRGEATF.

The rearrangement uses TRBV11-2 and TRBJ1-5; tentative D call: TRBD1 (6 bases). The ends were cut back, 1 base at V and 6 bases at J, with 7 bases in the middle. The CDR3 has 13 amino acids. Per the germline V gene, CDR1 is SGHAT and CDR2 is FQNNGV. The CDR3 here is CASSLGGLQPQHF. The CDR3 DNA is TGTGCCAGCAGCTTAGGGGGGCTTCAGCCCCAGCATTTT.

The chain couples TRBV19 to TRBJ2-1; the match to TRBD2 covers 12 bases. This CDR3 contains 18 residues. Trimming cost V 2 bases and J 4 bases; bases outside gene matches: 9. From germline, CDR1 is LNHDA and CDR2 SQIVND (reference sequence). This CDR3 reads CASSIPTSGSFPYNEQFF. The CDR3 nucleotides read TGTGCCAGTAGTATACCGACTAGCGGGAGTTTCCCATACAATGAGCAGTTCTTC.

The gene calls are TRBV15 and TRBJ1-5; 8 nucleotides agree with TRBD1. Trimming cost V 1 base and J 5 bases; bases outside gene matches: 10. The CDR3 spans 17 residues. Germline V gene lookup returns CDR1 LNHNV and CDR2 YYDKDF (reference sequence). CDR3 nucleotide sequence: TGTGCCACCAGCAGAGTCCAGGGGGCGCGGGGAGATCAGCCCCAGCATTTT. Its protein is CATSRVQGARGDQPQHF.

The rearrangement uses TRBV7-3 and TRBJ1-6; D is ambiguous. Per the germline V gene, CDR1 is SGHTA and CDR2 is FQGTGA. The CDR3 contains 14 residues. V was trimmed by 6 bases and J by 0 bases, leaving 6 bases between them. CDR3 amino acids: CASRGSSYNSPLHF. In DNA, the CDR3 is TGTGCCAGCAGGGGGAGCTCCTATAATTCACCCCTCCACTTT.

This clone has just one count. The DNA of the CDR3 is TGTGCCAGCAGCGTAGTGAGGGGGCGATCGACCGGGGAGCTGTTTTTT. Protein: CASSVVRGRSTGELFF. The chain is built from TRBV9 and TRBJ2-2, with TRBD1 matching over 7 bases. J lost 5 bases, V lost 0 bases, and 7 bases had no gene match. CDR1 is SGDLS, CDR2 YYNGEE, per germline. This CDR3 spans 16 amino acids.

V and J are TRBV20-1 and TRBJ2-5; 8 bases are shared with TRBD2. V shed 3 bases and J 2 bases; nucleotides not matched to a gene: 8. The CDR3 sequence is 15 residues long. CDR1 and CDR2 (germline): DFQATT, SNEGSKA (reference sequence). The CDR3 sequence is CSASMSGRFQETQYF. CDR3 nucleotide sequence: TGCAGTGCTAGTATGAGCGGGAGATTTCAAGAGACCCAGTACTTC.

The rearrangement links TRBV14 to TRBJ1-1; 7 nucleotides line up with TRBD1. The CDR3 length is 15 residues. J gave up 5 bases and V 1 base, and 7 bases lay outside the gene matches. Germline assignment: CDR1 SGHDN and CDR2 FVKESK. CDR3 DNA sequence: TGTGCCAGCAGCCAAGTTAGGGGGCGAGGTACTGAAGCTTTCTTT. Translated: CASSQVRGRGTEAFF. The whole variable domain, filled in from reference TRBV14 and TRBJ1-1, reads EAGVTQFPSHSVIEKGQTVTLRCDPISGHDNLYWYRRVMGKEIKFLLHFVKESKQDESGMPNNRFLAERTGGTYSTLKVQPAELEDSGVYFCASSQVRGRGTEAFFGQGTRLTVV.

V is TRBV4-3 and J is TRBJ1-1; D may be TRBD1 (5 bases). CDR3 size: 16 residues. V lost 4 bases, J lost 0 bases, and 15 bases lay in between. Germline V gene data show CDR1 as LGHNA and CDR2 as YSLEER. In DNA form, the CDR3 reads TGCGCCAGCAGCCGCAAGACAGTATTCATGAACACTGAAGCTTTCTTT. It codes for CASSRKTVFMNTEAFF.

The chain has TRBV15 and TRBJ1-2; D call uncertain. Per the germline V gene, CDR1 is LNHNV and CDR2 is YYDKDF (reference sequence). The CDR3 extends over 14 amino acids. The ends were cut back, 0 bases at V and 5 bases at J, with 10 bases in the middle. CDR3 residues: CATSREGLTYGYTF. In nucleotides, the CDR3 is TGTGCCACCAGCAGAGAAGGACTGACTTATGGCTACACCTTC.

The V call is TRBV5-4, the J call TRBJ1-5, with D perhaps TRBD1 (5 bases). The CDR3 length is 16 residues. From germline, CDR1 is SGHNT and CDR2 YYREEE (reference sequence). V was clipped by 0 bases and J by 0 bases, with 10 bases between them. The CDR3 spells CASSLAKGYSNQPQHF. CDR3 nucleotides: TGTGCCAGCAGCTTGGCAAAGGGGTATAGCAATCAGCCCCAGCATTTT.

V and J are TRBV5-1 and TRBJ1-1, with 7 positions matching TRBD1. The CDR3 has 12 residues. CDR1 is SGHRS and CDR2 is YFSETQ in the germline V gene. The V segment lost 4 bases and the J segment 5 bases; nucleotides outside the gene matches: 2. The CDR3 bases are TGCGCCAGCAGCCAGGGGGGAACTGAAGCTTTCTTT. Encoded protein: CASSQGGTEAFF.

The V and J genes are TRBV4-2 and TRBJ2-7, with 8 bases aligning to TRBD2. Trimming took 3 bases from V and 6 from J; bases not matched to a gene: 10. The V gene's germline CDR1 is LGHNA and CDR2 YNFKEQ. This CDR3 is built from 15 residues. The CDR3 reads CASSQGLGVSGEQYF. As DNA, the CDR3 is TGTGCCAGCAGCCAGGGACTAGGCGTTTCGGGCGAGCAGTACTTC.